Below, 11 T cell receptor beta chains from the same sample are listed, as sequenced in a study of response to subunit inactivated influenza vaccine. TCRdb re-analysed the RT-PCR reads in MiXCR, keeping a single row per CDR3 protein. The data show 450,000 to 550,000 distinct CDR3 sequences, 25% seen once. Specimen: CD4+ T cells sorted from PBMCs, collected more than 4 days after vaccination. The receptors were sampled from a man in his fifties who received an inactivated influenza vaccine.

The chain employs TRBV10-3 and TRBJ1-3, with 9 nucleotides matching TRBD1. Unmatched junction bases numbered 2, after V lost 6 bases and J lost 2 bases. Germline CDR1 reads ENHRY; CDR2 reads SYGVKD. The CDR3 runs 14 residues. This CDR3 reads CAISGTGPGNTIYF. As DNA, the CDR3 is TGTGCCATCAGCGGGACAGGGCCTGGAAACACCATATATTTT.

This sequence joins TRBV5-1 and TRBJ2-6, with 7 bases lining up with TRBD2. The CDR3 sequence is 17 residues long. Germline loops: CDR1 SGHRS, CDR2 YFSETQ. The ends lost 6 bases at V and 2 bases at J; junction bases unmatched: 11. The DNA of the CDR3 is TGCGCCAGCACCCAGCGGGGCCCAGGCCCTGGGGCCAACGTCCTGACTTTC. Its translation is CASTQRGPGPGANVLTF.

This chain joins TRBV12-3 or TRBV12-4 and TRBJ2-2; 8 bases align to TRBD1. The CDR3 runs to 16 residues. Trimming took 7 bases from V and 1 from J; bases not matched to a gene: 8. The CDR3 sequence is CASNPGGTGNTGELFF. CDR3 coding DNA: TGTGCCAGCAACCCTGGGGGGACAGGGAACACCGGGGAGCTGTTTTTT.

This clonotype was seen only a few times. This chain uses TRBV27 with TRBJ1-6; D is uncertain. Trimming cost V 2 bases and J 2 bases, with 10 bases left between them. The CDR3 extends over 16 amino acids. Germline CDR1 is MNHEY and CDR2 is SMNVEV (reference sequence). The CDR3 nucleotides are TGTGCCAGCAGTTTAATCGAGGGCGCCTATAATTCACCCCTCCACTTT. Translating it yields CASSLIEGAYNSPLHF.

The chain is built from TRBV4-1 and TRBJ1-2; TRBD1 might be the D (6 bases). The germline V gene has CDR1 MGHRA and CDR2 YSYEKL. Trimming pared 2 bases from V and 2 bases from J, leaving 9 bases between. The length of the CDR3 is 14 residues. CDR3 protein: CASSQPGTNYGYTF. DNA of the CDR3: TGCGCCAGCAGCCAACCAGGGACAAACTATGGCTACACCTTC.

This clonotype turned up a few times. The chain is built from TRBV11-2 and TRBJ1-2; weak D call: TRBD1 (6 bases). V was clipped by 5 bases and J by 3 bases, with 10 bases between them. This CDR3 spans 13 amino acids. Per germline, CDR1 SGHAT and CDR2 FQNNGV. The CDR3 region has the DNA TGTGCCAGCAGCCCCGGACAGCACTATGGCTACACCTTC. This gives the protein CASSPGQHYGYTF.

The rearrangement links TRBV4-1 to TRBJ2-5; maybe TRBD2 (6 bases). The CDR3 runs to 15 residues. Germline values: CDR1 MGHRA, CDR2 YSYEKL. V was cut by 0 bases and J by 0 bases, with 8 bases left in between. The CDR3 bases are TGCGCCAGCAGCCAAGATGGGGGGTACCAAGAGACCCAGTACTTC. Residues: CASSQDGGYQETQYF.

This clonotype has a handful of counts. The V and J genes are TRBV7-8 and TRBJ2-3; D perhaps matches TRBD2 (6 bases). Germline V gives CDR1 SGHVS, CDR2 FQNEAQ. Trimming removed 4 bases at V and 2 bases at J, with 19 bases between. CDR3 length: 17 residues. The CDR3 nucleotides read TGTGCCAGCAGCTCCCAGTCTCCGGGACTTATCACAGATACGCAGTATTTT. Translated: CASSSQSPGLITDTQYF.

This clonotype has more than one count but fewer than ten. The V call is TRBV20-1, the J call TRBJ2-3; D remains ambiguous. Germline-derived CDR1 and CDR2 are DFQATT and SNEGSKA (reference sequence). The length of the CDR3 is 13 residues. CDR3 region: CSEKSRIGDTQYF. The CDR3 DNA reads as TGCAGCGAAAAAAGCAGAATAGGAGATACGCAGTATTTT.

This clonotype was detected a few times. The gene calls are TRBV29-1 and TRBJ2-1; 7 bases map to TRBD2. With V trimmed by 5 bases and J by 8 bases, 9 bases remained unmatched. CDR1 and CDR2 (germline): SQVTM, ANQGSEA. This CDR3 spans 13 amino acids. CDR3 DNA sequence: TGCAGCGTTAGGCGGGACTACCCAGATGAGCAGTTCTTC. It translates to CSVRRDYPDEQFF.

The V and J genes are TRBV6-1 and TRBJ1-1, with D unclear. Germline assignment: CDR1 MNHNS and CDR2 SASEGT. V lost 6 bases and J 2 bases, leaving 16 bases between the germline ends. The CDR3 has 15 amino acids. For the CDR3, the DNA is TGTGCCAGCAGCACGGGAGGATTCTCAAACACTGAAGCTTTCTTT. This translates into CASSTGGFSNTEAFF.